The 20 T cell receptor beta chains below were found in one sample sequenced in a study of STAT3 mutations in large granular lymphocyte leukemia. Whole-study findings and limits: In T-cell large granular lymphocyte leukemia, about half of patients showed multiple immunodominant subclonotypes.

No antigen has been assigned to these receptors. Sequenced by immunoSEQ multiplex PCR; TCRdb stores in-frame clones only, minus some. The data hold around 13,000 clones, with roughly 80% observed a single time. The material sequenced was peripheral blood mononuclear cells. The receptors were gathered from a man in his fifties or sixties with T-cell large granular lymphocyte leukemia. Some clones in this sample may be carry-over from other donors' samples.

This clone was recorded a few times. In DNA form, the CDR3 reads TGTGCCAGCTCACCAGGTAACAGACAAGAGACCCAGTACTTC. Protein sequence: CASSPGNRQETQYF. The chain combines TRBV18 with TRBJ2-5; D not certain. There are 14 residues in the CDR3. Trimming shortened V by 2 bases and J by 2 bases, and 9 bases separated the two germline ends. Per the germline V gene, CDR1 is KGHSH and CDR2 is LQKENI.

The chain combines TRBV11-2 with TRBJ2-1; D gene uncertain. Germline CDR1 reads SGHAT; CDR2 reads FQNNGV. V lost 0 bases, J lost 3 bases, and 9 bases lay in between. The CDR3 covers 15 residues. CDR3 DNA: TGTGCCAGCAGCTTAGATCAGCCCCTCTACAATGAGCAGTTCTTC. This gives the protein CASSLDQPLYNEQFF.

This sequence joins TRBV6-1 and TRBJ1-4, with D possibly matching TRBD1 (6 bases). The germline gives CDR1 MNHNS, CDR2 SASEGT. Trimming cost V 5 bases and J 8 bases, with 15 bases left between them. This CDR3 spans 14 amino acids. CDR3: CASSRGGPEEKLFF. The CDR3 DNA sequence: TGTGCCAGCAGTAGGGGGGGGCCGGAAGAAAAACTGTTTTTT.

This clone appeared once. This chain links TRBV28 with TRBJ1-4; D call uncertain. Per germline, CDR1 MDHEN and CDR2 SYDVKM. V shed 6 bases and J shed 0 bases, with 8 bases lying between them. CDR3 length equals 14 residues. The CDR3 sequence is CASSPTATNEKLFF. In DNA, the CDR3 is TGTGCCAGCAGCCCGACGGCAACTAATGAAAAACTGTTTTTT.

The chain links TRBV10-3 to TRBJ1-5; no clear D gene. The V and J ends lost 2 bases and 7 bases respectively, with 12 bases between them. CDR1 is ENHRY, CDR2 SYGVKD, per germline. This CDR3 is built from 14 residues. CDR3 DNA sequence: TGTGCCATCAGTGAGGAACGGTCAACGCAGCCCCAGCATTTT. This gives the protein CAISEERSTQPQHF.

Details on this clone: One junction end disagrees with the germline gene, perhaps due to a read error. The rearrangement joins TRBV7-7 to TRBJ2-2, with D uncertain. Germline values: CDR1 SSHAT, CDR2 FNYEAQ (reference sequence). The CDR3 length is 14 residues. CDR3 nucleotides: TGTGCTAGCAGCTTTGGGGTCAACACCGGGGAGCTGTTTTTT. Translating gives CASSFGVNTGELFF.

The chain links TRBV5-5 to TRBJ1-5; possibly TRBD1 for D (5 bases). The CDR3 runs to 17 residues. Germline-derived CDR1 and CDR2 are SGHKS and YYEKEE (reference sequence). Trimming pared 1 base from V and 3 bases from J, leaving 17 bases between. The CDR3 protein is CASSLSGTSLSNQPQHF. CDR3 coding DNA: TGTGCCAGCAGCTTGTCCGGGACCTCGCTCTCCAATCAGCCCCAGCATTTT.

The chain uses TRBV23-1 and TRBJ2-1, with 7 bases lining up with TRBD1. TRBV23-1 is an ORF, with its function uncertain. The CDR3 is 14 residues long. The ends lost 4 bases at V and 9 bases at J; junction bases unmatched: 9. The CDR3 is CASSPDRFWGEQFF. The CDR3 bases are TGCGCCAGCAGTCCGGACAGGTTTTGGGGTGAGCAGTTCTTC.

The CDR3 nucleotides read TGTGCCAGCAGTTTGCTAGCGGGAGGGTACAATGAGCAGTTCTTC. Translating gives CASSLLAGGYNEQFF. The chain carries TRBV27 and TRBJ2-1; 12 nucleotides line up with TRBD2. The CDR3 length is 15 residues. Germline V gene sequence: CDR1 MNHEY, CDR2 SMNVEV (reference sequence). J was trimmed by 4 bases and V by 3 bases; bases with no gene match: 1.

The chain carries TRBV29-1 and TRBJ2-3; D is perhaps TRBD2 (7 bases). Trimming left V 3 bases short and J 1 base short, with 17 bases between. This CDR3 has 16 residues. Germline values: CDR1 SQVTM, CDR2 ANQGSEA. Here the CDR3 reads CSVEGGAGWGTDTQYF. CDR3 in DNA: TGCAGCGTTGAGGGGGGGGCAGGGTGGGGCACAGATACGCAGTATTTT.

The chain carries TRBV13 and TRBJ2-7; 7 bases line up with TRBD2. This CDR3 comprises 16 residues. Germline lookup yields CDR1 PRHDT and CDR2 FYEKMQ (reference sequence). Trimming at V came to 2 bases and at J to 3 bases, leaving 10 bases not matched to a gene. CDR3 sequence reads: CASSLYDYLAGYEQYF. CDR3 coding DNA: TGTGCCAGCAGCTTATACGACTACTTAGCGGGCTACGAGCAGTACTTC.

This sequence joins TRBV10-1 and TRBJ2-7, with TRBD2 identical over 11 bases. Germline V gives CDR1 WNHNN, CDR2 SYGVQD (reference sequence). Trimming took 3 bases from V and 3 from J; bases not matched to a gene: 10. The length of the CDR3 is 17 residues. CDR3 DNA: TGCGCCAGCAGTGATGGGACTAGCGGTTCCCTCTTCTACGAGCAGTACTTC. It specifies CASSDGTSGSLFYEQYF.

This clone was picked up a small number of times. The CDR3 DNA follows: TGTGCCAGCAGTCCCCTCCGGACAGGCAACTATGGCTACACCTTC. Translation gives CASSPLRTGNYGYTF. J is TRBJ1-2 and V is TRBV6-6; TRBD1 agrees at 7 bases. The CDR3 spans 15 residues. Germline loops: CDR1 MNHNY, CDR2 SVGAGI (reference sequence). The trim removed 5 bases at V and 2 bases at J, leaving 8 bases unmatched.

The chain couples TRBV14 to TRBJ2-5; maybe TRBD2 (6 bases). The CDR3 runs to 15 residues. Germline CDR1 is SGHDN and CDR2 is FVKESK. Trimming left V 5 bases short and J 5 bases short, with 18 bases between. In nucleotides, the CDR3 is TGTGCCAGCAGCTCCGGGCCCGGGGGACCGGAGACCCAGTACTTC. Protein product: CASSSGPGGPETQYF.

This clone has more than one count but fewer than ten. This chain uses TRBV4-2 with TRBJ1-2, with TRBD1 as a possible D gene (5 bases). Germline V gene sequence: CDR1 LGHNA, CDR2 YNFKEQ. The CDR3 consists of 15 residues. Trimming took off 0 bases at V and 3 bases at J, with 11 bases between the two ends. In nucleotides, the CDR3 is TGTGCCAGCAGCCAAGAGGTCCGGGGCTACTATGGCTACACCTTC. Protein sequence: CASSQEVRGYYGYTF.

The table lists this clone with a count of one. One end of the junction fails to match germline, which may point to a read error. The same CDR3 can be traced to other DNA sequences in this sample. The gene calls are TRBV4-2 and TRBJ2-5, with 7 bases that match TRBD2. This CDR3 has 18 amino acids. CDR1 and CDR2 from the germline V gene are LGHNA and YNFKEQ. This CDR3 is CASSQEGFGGSFGETQYF. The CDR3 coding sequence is TGTGCTAGCAGCCAAGAGGGGTTCGGCGGGAGTTTTGGGGAGACCCAGTACTTC.

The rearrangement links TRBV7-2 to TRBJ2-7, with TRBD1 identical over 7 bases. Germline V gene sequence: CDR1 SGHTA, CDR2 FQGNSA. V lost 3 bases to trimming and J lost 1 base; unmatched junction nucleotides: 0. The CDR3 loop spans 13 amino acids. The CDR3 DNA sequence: TGTGCCAGCAGCTTGGACAGGTCCTACGAGCAGTACTTC. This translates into CASSLDRSYEQYF.

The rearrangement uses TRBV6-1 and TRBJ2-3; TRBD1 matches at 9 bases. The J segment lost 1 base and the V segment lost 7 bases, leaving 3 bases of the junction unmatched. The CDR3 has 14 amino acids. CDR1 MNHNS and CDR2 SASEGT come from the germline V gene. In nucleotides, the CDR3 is TGTGCCAGCAATAGGGACAGGGGCACAGATACGCAGTATTTT. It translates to CASNRDRGTDTQYF.

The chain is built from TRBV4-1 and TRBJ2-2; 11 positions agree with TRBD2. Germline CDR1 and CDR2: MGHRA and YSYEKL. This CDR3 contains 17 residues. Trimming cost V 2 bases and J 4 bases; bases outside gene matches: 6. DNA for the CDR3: TGCGCCAGCAGCCAACACACTAGCGGGAGTCGCACCGGGGAGCTGTTTTTT. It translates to CASSQHTSGSRTGELFF.

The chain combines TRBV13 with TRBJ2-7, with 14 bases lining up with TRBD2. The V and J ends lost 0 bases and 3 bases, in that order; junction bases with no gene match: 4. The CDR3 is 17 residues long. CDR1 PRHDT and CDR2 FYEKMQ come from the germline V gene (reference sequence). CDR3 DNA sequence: TGTGCCAGCAGCTTAGGAGGGACTAGCGGGAGCGTCTACGAGCAGTACTTC. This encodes CASSLGGTSGSVYEQYF.